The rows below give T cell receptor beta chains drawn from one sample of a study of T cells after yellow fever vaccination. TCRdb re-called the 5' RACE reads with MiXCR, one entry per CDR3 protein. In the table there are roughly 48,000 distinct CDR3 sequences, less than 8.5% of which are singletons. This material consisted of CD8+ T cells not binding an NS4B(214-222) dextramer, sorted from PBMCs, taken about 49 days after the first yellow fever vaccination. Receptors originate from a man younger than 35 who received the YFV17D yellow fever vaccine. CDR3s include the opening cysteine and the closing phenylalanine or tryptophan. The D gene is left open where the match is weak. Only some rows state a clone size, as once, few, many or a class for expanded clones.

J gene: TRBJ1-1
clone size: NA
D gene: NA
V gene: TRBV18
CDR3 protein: CASSSSGSGTEAFF
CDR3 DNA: TGTGCCAGCTCATCTAGCGGGTCGGGAACTGAAGCTTTCTTT

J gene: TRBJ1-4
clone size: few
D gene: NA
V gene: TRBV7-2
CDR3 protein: CASSLDPATNEKLFF
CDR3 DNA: TGTGCCAGCAGCCTCGACCCTGCAACTAATGAAAAACTGTTTTTT

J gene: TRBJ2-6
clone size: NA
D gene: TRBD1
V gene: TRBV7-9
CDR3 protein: CASTDRGLGANVLTF
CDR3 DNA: TGTGCCAGCACCGACAGGGGGCTTGGGGCCAACGTCCTGACTTTC

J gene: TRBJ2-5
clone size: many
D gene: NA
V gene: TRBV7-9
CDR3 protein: CASSLAREETQYF
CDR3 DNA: TGTGCCAGCAGCTTAGCCAGGGAAGAGACCCAGTACTTC

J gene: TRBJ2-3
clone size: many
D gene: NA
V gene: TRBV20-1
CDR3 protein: CSARDRANTDTQYF
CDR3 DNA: TGCAGTGCTAGAGACAGAGCCAACACAGATACGCAGTATTTT

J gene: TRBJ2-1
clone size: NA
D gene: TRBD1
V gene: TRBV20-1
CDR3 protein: CCARRTYDRGRTPQFF
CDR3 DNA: TGCTGTGCTCGGCGAACCTACGACAGGGGGAGGACTCCCCAGTTCTTC

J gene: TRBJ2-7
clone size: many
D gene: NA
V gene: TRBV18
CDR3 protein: CASSPFSHQETSSYEQYF
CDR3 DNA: TGTGCCAGCTCACCATTTTCGCACCAAGAGACGAGCTCCTACGAGCAGTACTTC

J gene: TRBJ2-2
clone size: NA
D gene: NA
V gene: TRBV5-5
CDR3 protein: CASSLDMGDGELFF
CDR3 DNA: TGTGCCAGCAGCTTGGATATGGGGGACGGGGAGCTGTTTTTT

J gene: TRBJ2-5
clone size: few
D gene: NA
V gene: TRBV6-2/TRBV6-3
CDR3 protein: CASSYYGEETQYF
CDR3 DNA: TGTGCCAGCAGTTACTACGGAGAAGAGACCCAGTACTTC

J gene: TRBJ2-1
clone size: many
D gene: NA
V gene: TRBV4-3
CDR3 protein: CASSQDYLVYSYNEQFF
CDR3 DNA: TGCGCCAGCAGCCAAGATTACCTAGTCTACTCCTACAATGAGCAGTTCTTC

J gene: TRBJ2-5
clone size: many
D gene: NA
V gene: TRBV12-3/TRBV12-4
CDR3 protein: CASRNSETQYF
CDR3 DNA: TGTGCCAGCAGGAACAGCGAGACCCAGTACTTC

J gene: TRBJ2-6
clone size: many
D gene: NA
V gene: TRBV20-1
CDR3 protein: CSARAPGKPSGANVLTF
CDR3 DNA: TGCAGTGCTAGAGCACCCGGTAAACCCTCTGGGGCCAACGTCCTGACTTTC

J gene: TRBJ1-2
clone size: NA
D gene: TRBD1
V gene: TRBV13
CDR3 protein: CASSSNDRVNGYTF
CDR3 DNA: TGTGCCAGCAGCTCTAACGACAGGGTGAACGGCTACACCTTC

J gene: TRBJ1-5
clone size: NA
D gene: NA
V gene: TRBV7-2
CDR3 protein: CASSLEVSGNQPQHF
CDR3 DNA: TGTGCCAGCAGCTTAGAAGTATCGGGAAATCAGCCCCAGCATTTT

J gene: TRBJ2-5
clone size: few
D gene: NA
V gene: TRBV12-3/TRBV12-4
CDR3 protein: CASSLSGGVETQYF
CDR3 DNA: TGTGCCAGCAGTTTAAGTGGAGGGGTGGAGACCCAGTACTTC

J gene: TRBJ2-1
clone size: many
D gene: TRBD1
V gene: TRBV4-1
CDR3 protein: CASSPRRQGYNEQFF
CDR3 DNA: TGCGCCAGCAGCCCCCGAAGACAGGGCTACAATGAGCAGTTCTTC

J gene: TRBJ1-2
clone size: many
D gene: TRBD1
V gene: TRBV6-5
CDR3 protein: CASSYSTGGLNGYTF
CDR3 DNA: TGTGCCAGCAGTTACTCGACAGGGGGCTTGAATGGCTACACCTTC

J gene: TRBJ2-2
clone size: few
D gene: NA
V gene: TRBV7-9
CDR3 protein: CASSRTSTRGELFF
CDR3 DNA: TGTGCCAGCAGCCGGACGTCCACTCGGGGGGAGCTGTTTTTT

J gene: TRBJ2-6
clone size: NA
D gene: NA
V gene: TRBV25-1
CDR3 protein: CASSAQGSSGANVLTF
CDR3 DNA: TGTGCCAGCAGTGCTCAGGGAAGCTCTGGGGCCAACGTCCTGACTTTC

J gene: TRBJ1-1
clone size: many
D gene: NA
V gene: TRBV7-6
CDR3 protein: CASSLEMNTEAFF
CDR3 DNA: TGTGCCAGCAGCTTGGAGATGAACACTGAAGCTTTCTTT

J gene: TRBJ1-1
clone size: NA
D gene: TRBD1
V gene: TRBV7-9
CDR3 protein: CASFSNRGGGTEAFF
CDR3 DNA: TGTGCCAGCTTCTCGAACAGGGGAGGGGGCACTGAAGCTTTCTTT

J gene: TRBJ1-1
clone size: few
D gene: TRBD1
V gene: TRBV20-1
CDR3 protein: CSARDPGQGYTEAFF
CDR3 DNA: TGCAGTGCTAGAGATCCCGGACAGGGGTACACTGAAGCTTTCTTT

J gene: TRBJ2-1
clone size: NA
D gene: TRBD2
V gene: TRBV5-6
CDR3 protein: CASSLGGGGADEQFF
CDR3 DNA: TGTGCCAGCAGCTTGGGCGGCGGGGGGGCCGATGAGCAGTTCTTC

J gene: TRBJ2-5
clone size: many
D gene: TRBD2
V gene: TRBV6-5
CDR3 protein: CASSLLAGETQETQYF
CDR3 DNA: TGTGCGAGCAGTTTACTAGCGGGGGAAACCCAAGAGACCCAGTACTTC

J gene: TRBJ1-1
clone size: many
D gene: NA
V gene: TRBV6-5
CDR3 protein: CASSYKPGTKAFF
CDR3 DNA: TGTGCCAGCAGTTACAAACCCGGGACTAAAGCTTTCTTT

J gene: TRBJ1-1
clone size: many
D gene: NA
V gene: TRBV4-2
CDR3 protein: CASSHEIGPNTEAFF
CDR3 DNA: TGTGCCAGCAGCCACGAGATAGGGCCGAACACTGAAGCTTTCTTT

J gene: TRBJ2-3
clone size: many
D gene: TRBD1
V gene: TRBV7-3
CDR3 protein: CASSAGTVSTDTQYF
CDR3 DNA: TGTGCCAGCAGCGCCGGGACAGTTAGCACAGATACGCAGTATTTT

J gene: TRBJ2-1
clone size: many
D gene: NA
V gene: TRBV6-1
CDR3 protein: CASSEVVGNEQFF
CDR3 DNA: TGTGCCAGCAGTGAAGTAGTGGGTAATGAGCAGTTCTTC

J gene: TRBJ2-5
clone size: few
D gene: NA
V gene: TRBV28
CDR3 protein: CASAVSGQGAIAGGIETQYF
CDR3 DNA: TGTGCCAGCGCCGTTTCTGGACAGGGGGCAATAGCGGGGGGTATCGAGACCCAGTACTTC

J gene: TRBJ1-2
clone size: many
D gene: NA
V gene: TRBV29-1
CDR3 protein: CSAYTIGGYTF
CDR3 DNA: TGCAGCGCCTACACTATAGGGGGCTACACCTTC

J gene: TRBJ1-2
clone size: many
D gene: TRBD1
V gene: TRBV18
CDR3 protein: CASSRQGRDYGYTF
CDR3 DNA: TGTGCCAGCTCCCGACAGGGGAGAGACTATGGCTACACCTTC

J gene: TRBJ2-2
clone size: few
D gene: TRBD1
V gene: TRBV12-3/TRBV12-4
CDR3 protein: CASRVAGTGIGELFF
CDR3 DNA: TGTGCCAGCAGGGTAGCCGGGACAGGGATCGGGGAGCTGTTTTTT

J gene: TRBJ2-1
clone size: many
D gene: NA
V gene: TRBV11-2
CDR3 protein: CASSGEADYNEQFF
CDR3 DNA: TGTGCCAGCTCAGGGGAGGCCGATTACAATGAGCAGTTCTTC